This T cell receptor (beta chain) came from a study of blood T cell repertoires in COVID-19. Study background: Sites in the United States, Italy and Spain provided acute and convalescent COVID-19 samples.

Original methodology: It was from reference gene primer amplification that nucleated cell counts were estimated. Profiling relied on immunoSEQ multiplex PCR, and the TCRdb table lists in-frame clones only, not all of them. Clone size and the V and J calls come from that table; the DNA yielded D and trimming. Here the sample spans a few hundred thousand clones, about 85% being singletons. With 0 bases clipped from V and 5 bases from J, the junction kept 6 bases outside the gene matches. This CDR3 has 16 amino acids. The germline gives CDR1 LGHDT, CDR2 YNNKEL (reference sequence). This sequence originates from a woman aged 18-29 years with acute or convalescent COVID-19. The specimen was peripheral blood. The chain is built from TRBV3-1 (or the pseudogene TRBV3-2) and TRBJ2-7; 11 bases align to TRBD2. The CDR3 coding sequence is TGTGCCAGCAGCCAAGATGTGATAGCGGGAGGGGACGAGCAGTACTTC. Protein sequence: CASSQDVIAGGDEQYF.